Presented here are 15 T cell receptor beta chains from one specimen sequenced in a study of shared clonotypes between healthy human individuals. Measured with immunoSEQ multiplex PCR; TCRdb has only the in-frame clones, and not every one. The table lists about 710,000 clones, about three quarters of them singletons, with more than 1.5% in the top ten. Material: memory CD4+ T cells sorted from blood. Subset indicated: CD45RA-negative fraction. The receptors were sampled from a woman aged 25 to 45 in good health.

V and J are TRBV9 and TRBJ2-3; D might be TRBD2 (5 bases). From germline, CDR1 is SGDLS and CDR2 YYNGEE. This CDR3 region has 16 residues. V shed 0 bases and J shed 0 bases, with 11 bases lying between them. The CDR3 protein is CASSVEPGGSTDTQYF. CDR3 DNA: TGTGCCAGCAGCGTAGAACCAGGCGGGAGCACAGATACGCAGTATTTT.

In regard to this clone: It may be a read error: a sequence one base away is much more abundant. The sample holds other DNA sequences that translate to the same CDR3. This chain links TRBV28 with TRBJ1-2; D is possibly TRBD1 (6 bases). Germline values: CDR1 MDHEN, CDR2 SYDVKM. The CDR3 contains 11 residues. V gave up 8 bases and J gave up 2 bases, with 6 bases separating them. CDR3 loop: CASGQNYGYTF. In DNA, the CDR3 is TGTGCCAGCGGACAGAACTATGGCTACACCTTC.

V and J are TRBV7-8 and TRBJ2-1; no firm D call. This CDR3 is 12 amino acids long. V lost 8 bases and J 5 bases, leaving 10 bases between the germline ends. Looked up from germline, CDR1 is SGHVS and CDR2 is FQNEAQ. CDR3 nucleotide sequence: TGTGCCAGCGGACGCCAGCACAATGAGCAGTTCTTC. This translates into CASGRQHNEQFF.

As concerns this clone: Other DNA sequences of this sample code for an identical CDR3. The chain carries TRBV6-1 and TRBJ1-4; tentative D call: TRBD1 (6 bases). The germline gives CDR1 MNHNS, CDR2 SASEGT. V was shortened by 4 bases and J by 7 bases, with 10 bases between the two germline ends. CDR3 length equals 13 residues. The CDR3 coding sequence is TGTGCCAGCAGTGGAGGGGGAAGTGAAAAACTGTTTTTT. It is translated as CASSGGGSEKLFF.

The chain uses TRBV25-1 and TRBJ2-6, with D possibly being TRBD1 or TRBD2 (5 bases each). Germline CDR1 is MGHDK and CDR2 is SYGVNS. CDR3 length: 16 amino acids. Trimming took 2 bases from V and 3 from J, leaving 11 bases between them. CDR3 protein: CASSEMGESGANVLTF. The CDR3 DNA follows: TGTGCCAGCAGTGAAATGGGGGAGAGTGGGGCCAACGTCCTGACTTTC.

The chain links TRBV6-6 to TRBJ2-1; 8 bases are a match to TRBD1. The ends lost 6 bases at V and 9 bases at J; junction bases unmatched: 16. This CDR3 spans 16 amino acids. Germline-derived CDR1 and CDR2 are MNHNY and SVGAGI (reference sequence). The chain's CDR3 is CASRSYRRQGWSEQFF. Written as DNA, the CDR3 is TGTGCCAGCAGGTCCTACAGGAGACAGGGGTGGAGTGAGCAGTTCTTC.

As DNA, the CDR3 is TGTGCCAGCAGTCCCTTAGCGGGGACCTACAATGAGCAGTTCTTC. Residues: CASSPLAGTYNEQFF. The rearrangement joins TRBV27 to TRBJ2-1; 8 bases agree with TRBD2. The CDR3 is 15 amino acids. The V gene end was trimmed by 5 bases and the J gene end by 2 bases; junction bases not matched to a gene: 5. CDR1 is MNHEY, CDR2 SMNVEV, per germline (reference sequence).

The chain uses TRBV10-3 and TRBJ1-5, with D perhaps TRBD1 (5 bases). The germline V and J ends were trimmed by 3 bases and 2 bases, with 17 bases remaining between them. Germline values: CDR1 ENHRY, CDR2 SYGVKD. The CDR3 loop spans 17 amino acids. CDR3 loop: CAISESKGHIGNQPQHF. The CDR3 DNA reads as TGTGCCATCAGTGAATCAAAGGGGCACATCGGCAATCAGCCCCAGCATTTT.

The chain carries TRBV5-1 and TRBJ2-3, with D maybe TRBD2 (5 bases). The V gene lost 5 bases and the J gene lost 0 bases, with 16 bases spanning the gap. The germline V gene encodes CDR1 SGHRS and CDR2 YFSETQ. The CDR3 runs to 16 residues. DNA for the CDR3: TGCGCCAGCAGTCGGACTGAAAGACCTAGCACAGATACGCAGTATTTT. This encodes CASSRTERPSTDTQYF.

To note about this clone: Other DNA variants within this sample encode the same CDR3. The chain links TRBV27 to TRBJ2-3; tentatively, D is TRBD2 (6 bases). The V end lost 5 bases, the J end lost 0 bases, and 9 bases lay between the germline ends. Germline V gives CDR1 MNHEY, CDR2 SMNVEV (reference sequence). This CDR3 has 14 residues. The CDR3 nucleotides read TGTGCCAGCAGTGTGGACTATAGCACAGATACGCAGTATTTT. This codes for CASSVDYSTDTQYF.

V usage is TRBV14 and J usage is TRBJ2-7; 11 bases fit TRBD2. The junction had 9 bases not matched to a gene; V was cut back by 1 base and J by 4 bases. From germline, CDR1 is SGHDN and CDR2 FVKESK. The CDR3 contains 17 residues. The CDR3 reads CASSQGVRLAGPYEQYF. The CDR3 DNA is TGTGCCAGCAGCCAAGGGGTCCGACTAGCGGGGCCTTACGAGCAGTACTTC.

The CDR3 nucleotides read TGCGCCAGCAGCTTGACCGGGACTAGCGTCACTTATGAGCAGTTCTTC. Its protein is CASSLTGTSVTYEQFF. The rearrangement uses TRBV5-1 and TRBJ2-1; TRBD2 agrees at 10 bases. Unmatched junction bases numbered 9, after V lost 1 base and J lost 8 bases. This CDR3 comprises 16 residues. Germline-derived CDR1 and CDR2 are SGHRS and YFSETQ.

V is TRBV7-3 and J is TRBJ2-1; 12 bases line up with TRBD2. This CDR3 spans 15 amino acids. Germline CDR1 reads SGHTA; CDR2 reads FQGTGA. The V gene end was trimmed by 4 bases and the J gene end by 2 bases; junction bases not matched to a gene: 0. Here the CDR3 reads CASSSSGRAYNEQFF. The CDR3 coding sequence is TGTGCCAGCAGCTCTAGCGGGAGGGCCTACAATGAGCAGTTCTTC.

The chain joins TRBV27 to TRBJ1-1; D is ambiguous. Germline V gene data show CDR1 as MNHEY and CDR2 as SMNVEV (reference sequence). The V end lost 3 bases, the J end lost 4 bases, and 21 bases lay between the germline ends. This CDR3 has 17 amino acids. CDR3 in amino acids: CASSLTHRAPLGTEAFF. CDR3 nucleotides: TGTGCCAGCAGTTTGACTCACCGGGCTCCCCTAGGCACTGAAGCTTTCTTT.

V usage is TRBV6-5 and J usage is TRBJ1-5, with D unresolved. The CDR3 contains 15 residues. Trimming pared 4 bases from V and 0 bases from J, leaving 10 bases between. Germline assignment: CDR1 MNHEY and CDR2 SVGAGI. CDR3 sequence: CASSLREYSNQPQHF. CDR3 DNA: TGTGCCAGCAGTTTGAGGGAATATAGCAATCAGCCCCAGCATTTT.